This T cell receptor (beta chain) appears in the sequencing data of a study of T cell responses to AZD1222 COVID-19 vaccine. Overall study results and limits: Two doses of AZD1222 preceded a rise in Spike-specific TCR breadth and depth.

Comment on this clone: The antigen is not known.

Clones were sequenced by immunoSEQ multiplex PCR, and TCRdb holds only the in-frame ones, with some missing. The table includes approximately 140,000 clones, 75% to 95% detected once. Germline V gene data show CDR1 as MNHEY and CDR2 as SVGEGT. The CDR3 runs to 20 residues. The V end was cut by 1 base, the J end by 3 bases, with 28 bases between. Sequencing was performed on peripheral blood, taken 28 days after the second dose of the MenACWY control vaccine. The receptor's source is an adult who received the MenACWY meningococcal vaccine as a control. The rearrangement joins TRBV6-2 or TRBV6-3 to TRBJ2-7; D is perhaps TRBD1 or TRBD2 (5 bases each). The DNA of the CDR3 is TGTGCCAGCAGTTACTTGATACCGGGACCCAGCAGTGTAACGAACTACGAGCAGTACTTC. Translated: CASSYLIPGPSSVTNYEQYF.